These T cell receptor beta chains were read from a single sample in a study of early T cells in non-severe SARS-CoV-2 infection. TCRdb processed the 5' RACE reads anew with MiXCR; each CDR3 protein has one entry. Found here are around 50,000 distinct CDR3 sequences, 7% to 8% of them singletons; the top ten hold under 6.5%. Sequenced sample: whole blood. The source is an adult who was a healthcare worker with PCR-confirmed SARS-CoV-2 infection or an uninfected control (not recorded which). Each CDR3 is given with its conserved first and last residue. D genes are given only for firm matches. Expanded clones get a size class; other rows say once, few or many, or leave the size out.

clone_size	v_call	d_call	j_call	cdr3_nt	cdr3_aa
many	TRBV11-2	TRBD1	TRBJ2-1	TGTGCCAGCAGCCCCCGACAGGGGAATTGGAATGAGCAGTTCTTC	CASSPRQGNWNEQFF
many	TRBV2	.	TRBJ2-5	TGTGCCAGCAGTGAACGCAGGGCCATAGGAGAGACCCAGTACTTC	CASSERRAIGETQYF
many	TRBV11-2	.	TRBJ2-3	TGTGCCAGCAGCTTAGATGGCGGTTACACAGATACGCAGTATTTT	CASSLDGGYTDTQYF
many	TRBV4-3	.	TRBJ1-2	TGCGCCAGCAGCCAAGCGGGAGGGCAGAGCAAGTATGGCTACACCTTC	CASSQAGGQSKYGYTF
many	TRBV24-1	.	TRBJ1-5	TGTGCCACCTCCAGTGGCTCAGCTTATAGCAATCAGCCCCAGCATTTT	CATSSGSAYSNQPQHF
many	TRBV14	TRBD1	TRBJ1-1	TGTGCCAGCAGCCGCTTAGGACAGGGCTCATTAGATGAAGCTTTCTTT	CASSRLGQGSLDEAFF
.	TRBV28	.	TRBJ1-4	TGTGCCAGCACGGGCAGGACTAATGAAAAACTGTTTTTT	CASTGRTNEKLFF
few	TRBV13	TRBD1	TRBJ1-2	TGTGCCAGCAGCCTGCGGGACAGGGCCCCTTGGGTTGGCTACACCTTC	CASSLRDRAPWVGYTF
few	TRBV6-6	.	TRBJ1-5	TGTGCCAGCAGTTTTTCAGGGCTGATGGATCAGCCCCAGCATTTT	CASSFSGLMDQPQHF
few	TRBV24-1	.	TRBJ2-1	TGTGCCACCAGTGATTCCCCCGGAAGTGAGCAGTTCTTC	CATSDSPGSEQFF
many	TRBV2	TRBD1	TRBJ1-2	TGTGCCACCGTGACAGGGGGTTTCTATGGCTACACCTTC	CATVTGGFYGYTF
few	TRBV5-1	.	TRBJ2-2	TGCGCCAGCAGCTTGGCTGGACAGCCCGCGAACACCGGGGAGCTGTTTTTT	CASSLAGQPANTGELFF
.	TRBV28	.	TRBJ2-3	TGTGCCAGCAGTTTCCGGGGGTTGTATACAGATACGCAGTATTTT	CASSFRGLYTDTQYF
many	TRBV19	.	TRBJ1-5	TGTGCCAGTAGAGCGAGGACAGTTAATCAGCCCCAGCATTTT	CASRARTVNQPQHF
many	TRBV2	.	TRBJ2-3	TGTGCCAGCAGTTACAATGTGTCGAGACCCCTTAGCACAGATACGCAGTATTTT	CASSYNVSRPLSTDTQYF
many	TRBV6-6	TRBD1	TRBJ1-1	TGTGCCAGCAGTTTTCCGGGACAGGTCGACACTGAAGCTTTCTTT	CASSFPGQVDTEAFF
many	TRBV19	.	TRBJ1-5	TGTGCCAGTAGTATAAACGGGGATTATAGCAATCAGCCCCAGCATTTT	CASSINGDYSNQPQHF
many	TRBV12-3/TRBV12-4	.	TRBJ2-3	TGTGCCAGCAGTCCTTTTGGCGGGGGCACAGATACGCAGTATTTT	CASSPFGGGTDTQYF
.	TRBV3-1	TRBD2	TRBJ2-4	TGTGCCAGCAGCGGTGAGGTAGCGGGGACCAAAAACATTCAGTACTTC	CASSGEVAGTKNIQYF
many	TRBV11-2	.	TRBJ2-1	TGTGCCAGCAGCTTAGGCTGGAACGATGAGCAGTTCTTC	CASSLGWNDEQFF
few	TRBV5-1	.	TRBJ2-4	TGCGCCAGCAGCTTAGGAGGGGGCCTCCCCCTAGCCAAAAACATTCAGTACTTC	CASSLGGGLPLAKNIQYF
many	TRBV27	.	TRBJ2-2	TGTGCCAGCACCTCGAGGGGGGGGCTGGGGGCCGGGGAGCTGTTTTTT	CASTSRGGLGAGELFF